This TCR beta chain was recorded in a study of shared clonotypes between healthy human individuals. This clone was seen only once. Libraries were prepared by immunoSEQ multiplex PCR; TCRdb keeps only in-frame clonotypes and omits some of them. Of about 2.4 million clones in the sample, around 90% are singletons; the top ten hold over 0.12%. The CDR3 runs to 14 residues. The germline V and J ends were trimmed by 6 bases and 0 bases, with 9 bases remaining between them. The germline CDR1 and CDR2 sequences are MNHEY and SVGAGI. This sequence originates from a man aged 18 to 30 in good health. Sequenced input: naive CD4+ T cells sorted from blood. Subset denoted: CD45RA+ positively selected. V usage is TRBV6-5 and J usage is TRBJ1-3; TRBD1 might be the D (5 bases). The CDR3 bases are TGTGCCAGCAGAGAACAGGACTCTGGAAACACCATATATTTT. It codes for CASREQDSGNTIYF.